This T cell receptor (beta chain) was profiled in a study of identical twins (dated by TCRdb to about 2016). Looking at the study overall: TCR alpha and beta repertoires from monozygotic twins, unrelated adults of various ages and cord blood were deep-sequenced to test whether fetal clonotypes persist. To rule out contamination, the twin experiments were replicated at different times with different library preparation protocols. Beyond this particular receptor, the publication reports: Fewer insertions were carried by abundant cord blood beta clonotypes; a weaker similar trend was observed in young adult naive repertoires, while no such trend was observed in memory repertoires. In monozygotic twins, recombination models systematically underestimated out-of-frame TCR alpha sharing, but the models matched the sharing seen between unrelated individuals. Invariant T cells such as MAIT and iNKT could partly confound zero-insertion analyses, although diverse VJ usage argued against such confounding for most clonotypes. The excess sharing between twins in beta out-of-frame sequences was weaker because fewer shared sequences reduced the signal-to-noise ratio. Compared with coincidental sharing between unrelated individuals, out-of-frame TCR alpha sequences shared between twins showed an excess of sequences with low generation probability. Because the same donors could not be followed over many years, conclusions were based on cross-sectional statistical analysis.

Remarks on this clonotype: Its antigen is currently not known. The record has no base qualities; no much larger clone is one base away.

CDR1 and CDR2, per the germline V gene (reference sequence), are LGHDT and YNNKEL. Trimming takes 6 bases off V and 8 bases off J; junction bases not matched to a gene: 4. From its cysteine to its phenylalanine, the CDR3 spans 13 amino acids. Only the CDR3 portion is preserved as DNA: 39 bases, with reading frame beginning at the first base. Every donor was a healthy Caucasian. Three unrelated non-twin adults were also sequenced: a male aged 18 to 30, a male aged 50 to 59 and a female aged 50 to 59. Miltenyi CD45RO+ enrichment and human naive T-cell isolation kits were used to isolate memory (CD45RO+) and naive T cells from PBMC. Library method: 5' RACE. For sequencing, an Illumina HiSeq 2000 was employed. Template switching introduced a universal primer binding site; the final cDNA contained a unique molecular identifier, enabling accurate counting of TCR cDNA molecules. Specific primers in the conserved constant-segment region were used to synthesize first-strand cDNA for TCR alpha and beta chains. To control for contamination, every cDNA library was double barcoded, receiving both a SMART-Mk sample barcode and Illumina barcodes. Two successive PCR steps introduced TruSeq adapter sequences along with Illumina sample barcodes. TCR alpha and beta cDNA libraries were sequenced on the Illumina HiSeq platform with custom primers. On the authors' methods: MiGEC was used to process raw reads and extract unique molecular identifiers, and MiXCR was used to find CDR3 positions. Recombination models were inferred per individual with the repgenHMM and IGoR tools using an EM algorithm. Shared clonotype analysis was performed with the tcR package in R, normalizing sharing by the product of cloneset sizes. To study raw recombination free of thymic and clonal selection effects, out-of-frame nonproductive sequences were analyzed. The raw public data were reprocessed by TCRdb itself: fastp quality trimming at Q25, MiXCR clonotype calling, in-frame beta chains only. Rows with a matching CDR3 protein are joined into one entry that keeps the most common DNA and genes. Here the V and J calls rest on TCRdb's processing, not on the authors' analysis. The sample table lists about 690,000 distinct CDR3 sequences, less than 7% of them with a count of one. Together, the top ten hold roughly 1.6% of the sample.

The receptor's source is a man aged 18 to 35 in good health. The source material was naive T cells sorted from blood. In light of the paper, this sample's cell subset or site label describes: cells isolated with a human naive T-cell isolation kit. The chain employs TRBV3-1 and TRBJ1-2, with TRBD1 matching 12 junction bases. The sequenced DNA is TGTGCCAGCAGGGGACAGGGGGCAAAAGGCTACACCTTC. The encoded protein is CASRGQGAKGYTF.